Listed below are T cell receptor beta chains from one sample, sequenced in a study of Graves' ophthalmopathy and Graves' hyperthyroidism. TCRdb itself ran the multiplex PCR reads through MiXCR, one entry per CDR3 protein. The table has about 550,000 distinct CDR3 sequences, 35% to 40% seen once. The sequenced sample was peripheral blood or thyroid tissue (not recorded which). The receptors derive from an adult man with Graves' hyperthyroidism. Each CDR3 is given with its conserved first and last residue. The D gene is left open where the match is weak. Clone size is stated in some rows and not others, as once, few, many or a class when expanded.

J gene: TRBJ2-5
V gene: TRBV4-1
CDR3 length: 16
D gene: TRBD2
clone size: few
CDR3 protein: CASSQGSSGGQETQYF
CDR3 DNA: TGCGCCAGCAGCCAAGGTTCTAGCGGGGGGCAAGAGACCCAGTACTTC

J gene: TRBJ2-6
V gene: TRBV29-1
CDR3 length: 12
D gene: .
clone size: once
CDR3 protein: CSVGEGVNVLTF
CDR3 DNA: TGCAGCGTTGGGGAAGGGGTCAACGTCCTGACTTTC

J gene: TRBJ2-7
V gene: TRBV20-1
CDR3 length: 16
D gene: TRBD1
clone size: many
CDR3 protein: CSARAGTGALGDEQYF
CDR3 DNA: TGCAGTGCTAGGGCGGGGACAGGAGCACTAGGTGACGAGCAGTACTTC

J gene: TRBJ1-1
V gene: TRBV5-1
CDR3 length: 13
D gene: TRBD1
clone size: .
CDR3 protein: CASSLGDSAEAFF
CDR3 DNA: TGCGCCAGCAGCTTGGGGGACAGCGCTGAAGCTTTCTTT

J gene: TRBJ2-7
V gene: TRBV2
CDR3 length: 16
D gene: TRBD1
clone size: once
CDR3 protein: CASSEARTGGRYEQYF
CDR3 DNA: TGTGCCAGCAGTGAAGCACGGACAGGGGGTCGTTACGAGCAGTACTTC

J gene: TRBJ1-1
V gene: TRBV7-8
CDR3 length: 16
D gene: .
clone size: .
CDR3 protein: CASSPRSGRAGTEAFF
CDR3 DNA: TGTGCCAGCTCACCACGCTCGGGCCGCGCGGGGACTGAAGCTTTCTTT

J gene: TRBJ1-2
V gene: TRBV10-3
CDR3 length: 12
D gene: .
clone size: many
CDR3 protein: CAISEQEYGYTF
CDR3 DNA: TGTGCCATCAGTGAGCAGGAGTATGGCTACACCTTC

J gene: TRBJ2-5
V gene: TRBV7-2
CDR3 length: 16
D gene: .
clone size: .
CDR3 protein: CASSDRRGVVVETQYF
CDR3 DNA: TGTGCCAGCAGCGACCGGAGAGGGGTAGTGGTAGAGACCCAGTACTTC

J gene: TRBJ1-4
V gene: TRBV5-5
CDR3 length: 14
D gene: .
clone size: many
CDR3 protein: CASSLQGRFEKLFF
CDR3 DNA: TGTGCCAGCAGCTTGCAGGGGCGGTTCGAAAAACTGTTTTTT

J gene: TRBJ2-2
V gene: TRBV15
CDR3 length: 12
D gene: .
clone size: many
CDR3 protein: CATSRVAGELFF
CDR3 DNA: TGTGCCACCAGCAGAGTTGCCGGGGAGCTGTTTTTT

J gene: TRBJ2-3
V gene: TRBV13
CDR3 length: 15
D gene: .
clone size: .
CDR3 protein: CASSGARQGTDTQYF
CDR3 DNA: TGTGCCAGCAGTGGCGCCCGACAGGGCACAGATACGCAGTATTTT

J gene: TRBJ1-2
V gene: TRBV7-9
CDR3 length: 13
D gene: .
clone size: many
CDR3 protein: CASSLQGREGYTF
CDR3 DNA: TGTGCCAGCAGCTTACAGGGTAGGGAAGGCTACACCTTC

J gene: TRBJ2-7
V gene: TRBV2
CDR3 length: 15
D gene: .
clone size: .
CDR3 protein: CASVGDKGSPYEQYF
CDR3 DNA: TGTGCCAGCGTGGGGGATAAGGGATCGCCCTACGAGCAGTACTTC

J gene: TRBJ2-2
V gene: TRBV24-1
CDR3 length: 18
D gene: TRBD2
clone size: many
CDR3 protein: CATSAGLAGSPNTGELFF
CDR3 DNA: TGTGCCACCAGTGCTGGACTAGCGGGGTCCCCGAACACCGGGGAGCTGTTTTTT

J gene: TRBJ2-1
V gene: TRBV7-8
CDR3 length: 13
D gene: .
clone size: few
CDR3 protein: CASSLPGLNEQFF
CDR3 DNA: TGTGCCAGCAGCTTACCGGGACTCAATGAGCAGTTCTTC

J gene: TRBJ2-7
V gene: TRBV28
CDR3 length: 18
D gene: TRBD2
clone size: .
CDR3 protein: CASSLYAKLAPLSYEQYF
CDR3 DNA: TGTGCCAGCAGTTTATACGCCAAACTAGCGCCACTCTCCTACGAGCAGTACTTC

J gene: TRBJ2-1
V gene: TRBV7-9
CDR3 length: 16
D gene: TRBD1
clone size: .
CDR3 protein: CASSLESDRPYNEQFF
CDR3 DNA: TGTGCCAGCAGCCTCGAATCGGACAGGCCTTACAATGAGCAGTTCTTC

J gene: TRBJ2-2
V gene: TRBV5-1
CDR3 length: 15
D gene: .
clone size: many
CDR3 protein: CASSNRTANTGELFF
CDR3 DNA: TGCGCCAGCAGCAACCGGACGGCGAACACCGGGGAGCTGTTTTTT

J gene: TRBJ2-2
V gene: TRBV29-1
CDR3 length: 13
D gene: .
clone size: .
CDR3 protein: CSRELPSTGELFF
CDR3 DNA: TGCAGTCGAGAGCTCCCTAGCACCGGGGAGCTGTTTTTT

J gene: TRBJ2-6
V gene: TRBV5-6
CDR3 length: 14
D gene: .
clone size: many
CDR3 protein: CASSRLLGANVLTF
CDR3 DNA: TGTGCCAGCAGCCGCTTACTAGGGGCCAACGTCCTGACTTTC

J gene: TRBJ2-7
V gene: TRBV7-8
CDR3 length: 15
D gene: .
clone size: many
CDR3 protein: CASSLASLNRYEQYF
CDR3 DNA: TGTGCCAGCAGCTTAGCGTCTCTCAACAGATACGAGCAGTACTTC

J gene: TRBJ1-4
V gene: TRBV29-1
CDR3 length: 13
D gene: .
clone size: many
CDR3 protein: CSVEDGVNEKLFF
CDR3 DNA: TGCAGCGTTGAAGATGGGGTTAATGAAAAACTGTTTTTT

J gene: TRBJ2-1
V gene: TRBV7-2
CDR3 length: 11
D gene: TRBD2
clone size: .
CDR3 protein: CASSAGLSRFF
CDR3 DNA: TGTGCCAGCAGCGCGGGACTAAGTCGGTTCTTC

J gene: TRBJ2-7
V gene: TRBV10-3
CDR3 length: 15
D gene: .
clone size: few
CDR3 protein: CASSYRGVETLEQYF
CDR3 DNA: TGTGCCAGCAGTTATCGCGGGGTAGAGACTCTCGAGCAGTACTTC

J gene: TRBJ2-5
V gene: TRBV20-1
CDR3 length: 16
D gene: TRBD2
clone size: .
CDR3 protein: CSARDPSGDHHETQYF
CDR3 DNA: TGCAGTGCTAGAGACCCTAGCGGGGACCACCATGAGACCCAGTACTTC

J gene: TRBJ2-5
V gene: TRBV20-1
CDR3 length: 15
D gene: .
clone size: many
CDR3 protein: CSARPLAGRGETQYF
CDR3 DNA: TGCAGTGCTAGACCCCTGGCTGGGAGGGGGGAGACCCAGTACTTC

J gene: TRBJ1-1
V gene: TRBV13
CDR3 length: 17
D gene: .
clone size: many
CDR3 protein: CASSVRGGGGINTEAFF
CDR3 DNA: TGTGCCAGCAGCGTAAGGGGTGGGGGGGGGATAAACACTGAAGCTTTCTTT

J gene: TRBJ2-7
V gene: TRBV2
CDR3 length: 13
D gene: .
clone size: many
CDR3 protein: CALLRDTVGEQYF
CDR3 DNA: TGTGCCTTACTCCGGGACACGGTCGGCGAGCAGTACTTC

J gene: TRBJ2-7
V gene: TRBV14
CDR3 length: 17
D gene: TRBD2
clone size: few
CDR3 protein: CASSQDKPGGRTYEQYF
CDR3 DNA: TGTGCCAGCAGCCAAGATAAGCCGGGAGGGCGGACCTACGAGCAGTACTTC

J gene: TRBJ1-1
V gene: TRBV7-9
CDR3 length: 17
D gene: TRBD1
clone size: .
CDR3 protein: CASSWRQGGRINTEAFF
CDR3 DNA: TGTGCCAGCAGCTGGAGACAGGGGGGGAGGATCAACACTGAAGCTTTCTTT

J gene: TRBJ2-5
V gene: TRBV5-1
CDR3 length: 14
D gene: TRBD1
clone size: many
CDR3 protein: CASSSGQGGETQYF
CDR3 DNA: TGTGCCAGCAGCTCCGGACAGGGCGGGGAGACCCAGTACTTC

J gene: TRBJ2-5
V gene: TRBV15
CDR3 length: 16
D gene: .
clone size: .
CDR3 protein: CATSREAAVGGETQYF
CDR3 DNA: TGTGCCACCAGCAGAGAGGCGGCCGTGGGCGGGGAGACCCAGTACTTC

J gene: TRBJ2-7
V gene: TRBV9
CDR3 length: 15
D gene: TRBD2
clone size: .
CDR3 protein: CASSAQTSGSNEQYF
CDR3 DNA: TGTGCCAGCAGCGCGCAGACTAGCGGGAGTAATGAGCAGTACTTC